The sequence of this T cell receptor beta chain was determined in a study of T cell responses to AZD1222 COVID-19 vaccine. TCRdb's table, derived via immunoSEQ multiplex PCR, lists solely in-frame clones and lacks some. The sample has 140,000 to 150,000 clones, 92% seen once. This clone occurred once. Its antigen is not identified. Second-dose recipients at about 4 or about 12 weeks were treated as one pooled group. This CDR3 contains 19 residues. V shed 3 bases and J 2 bases; nucleotides not matched to a gene: 15. CDR1 and CDR2 from the germline V gene are MDHEN and SYDVKM. Points from the study as a whole: No repertoire was sampled before or during the peak T cell response, only after it. At baseline, just five to seven AZD1222 recipients tested seropositive. The donor group comprised mostly white British people and more females; the analysis possibly underestimated clonal diversity.

The TCR sequence derives from an adult who received the AZD1222 COVID-19 vaccine. The chain carries TRBV28 and TRBJ1-5, with 8 bases lining up with TRBD1. This specimen was peripheral blood, taken 28 days after the second AZD1222 dose. CDR3 protein: CASSFFGQGIRLGNQPQHF. In DNA form, the CDR3 reads TGTGCCAGCAGTTTTTTTGGACAGGGAATTCGATTGGGCAATCAGCCCCAGCATTTT.